These 31 T cell receptor beta chains originate from one sample sequenced in a study of identifying expanded T cells in peripheral blood. Libraries were prepared by immunoSEQ multiplex PCR; TCRdb keeps only in-frame clonotypes and omits some of them. The repertoire consists of tens of thousands of clones, with about 88% occurring once and the leading ten covering 19%. The sample comprised blood. The receptors were sampled from a person aged 18 to 70 in good health.

The chain uses TRBV6-5 and TRBJ2-7; 7 bases line up with TRBD1. The V segment lost 6 bases and the J segment 1 base; nucleotides outside the gene matches: 6. CDR3 length equals 14 residues. Germline V gene lookup returns CDR1 MNHEY and CDR2 SVGAGI. CDR3 protein: CASRRDRDSYEQYF. CDR3 DNA sequence: TGTGCCAGCAGGCGAGACAGGGATTCCTACGAGCAGTACTTC.

V and J are TRBV7-8 and TRBJ2-1; a possible D gene is TRBD2 (5 bases). The V end lost 3 bases, the J end lost 1 base, and 7 bases lay between the germline ends. Germline V gene sequence: CDR1 SGHVS, CDR2 FQNEAQ. The CDR3 totals 14 residues. The CDR3 here is CASSFAGSYNEQFF. Here the CDR3 DNA reads TGTGCCAGCAGCTTTGCGGGTTCCTACAATGAGCAGTTCTTC.

The chain recombines TRBV29-1 with TRBJ1-2; no definite D call. There are 15 residues in the CDR3. CDR1 and CDR2 from the germline V gene are SQVTM and ANQGSEA. Trimming pared 5 bases from V and 4 bases from J, leaving 20 bases between. CDR3 nucleotides: TGCAGCGTTATCGGAATCCGGGGTCAGGCCTATGGCTACACCTTC. This encodes CSVIGIRGQAYGYTF.

The gene calls are TRBV6-1 and TRBJ2-7, with TRBD1 matching over 8 bases. Unmatched junction bases numbered 5, after V lost 3 bases and J lost 1 base. This CDR3 is 15 amino acids long. Germline CDR1 MNHNS, CDR2 SASEGT. The CDR3 protein is CASSDRQGSSYEQYF. The CDR3, as DNA: TGTGCCAGCAGTGACAGACAGGGGTCTTCCTACGAGCAGTACTTC.

The chain combines TRBV10-3 with TRBJ2-5; D not certain. This CDR3 comprises 14 residues. The V end was cut by 2 bases, the J end by 2 bases, with 9 bases between. Germline CDR1 and CDR2: ENHRY and SYGVKD. CDR3 nucleotides: TGTGCCATCAGTGAGAGTAGTGGGCAAGAGACCCAGTACTTC. This sequence encodes CAISESSGQETQYF.

The DNA for the CDR3 is TGTGCCAGCAGCCCTATGTATGGCTACACCTTC. Protein: CASSPMYGYTF. The rearrangement joins TRBV7-2 to TRBJ1-2; D gene uncertain. Trimming cost V 5 bases and J 5 bases, with 6 bases left between them. The CDR3 is 11 residues long. Germline loops: CDR1 SGHTA, CDR2 FQGNSA.

This chain joins TRBV2 and TRBJ1-2, with a possible D match to TRBD1 (5 bases). CDR3 size: 13 residues. Trimming shortened V by 6 bases and J by 5 bases, and 13 bases separated the two germline ends. Germline V gene data show CDR1 as SNHLY and CDR2 as FYNNEI. CDR3 bases: TGTGCCAGCAGGGGTGGGGCAGTTTATGGCTACACCTTC. It encodes CASRGGAVYGYTF.

Only one count was recorded for this clone. This chain uses TRBV29-1 with TRBJ2-7, with D tentatively TRBD1 (6 bases). V gave up 6 bases and J gave up 5 bases, with 14 bases separating them. CDR1 is SQVTM and CDR2 is ANQGSEA in the germline V gene. The length of the CDR3 is 12 residues. The CDR3 bases are TGCAGCGTACGCAGGGGTGACAACGAGCAGTACTTC. It translates to CSVRRGDNEQYF.

The chain uses TRBV19 and TRBJ2-7; 9 bases match TRBD2. With 7 bases clipped from V and 3 bases from J, the junction kept 10 bases outside the gene matches. This CDR3 has 15 residues. Germline CDR1 and CDR2: LNHDA and SQIVND (reference sequence). CDR3: CASTPTSGLFYEQYF. In DNA, the CDR3 is TGTGCCAGTACCCCAACTAGCGGGTTATTCTACGAGCAGTACTTC. The full variable domain, rest sourced from reference TRBV19 and TRBJ2-7, is DGGITQSPKYLFRKEGQNVTLSCEQNLNHDAMYWYRQDPGQGLRLIYYSQIVNDFQKGDIAEGYSVSREKKESFPLTVTSAQKNPTAFYLCASTPTSGLFYEQYFGPGTRLTVT.

The chain uses TRBV19 and TRBJ2-1, with TRBD2 as a possible D gene (6 bases). This CDR3 has 17 residues. Germline CDR1 is LNHDA and CDR2 is SQIVND (reference sequence). The V gene lost 0 bases and the J gene lost 0 bases, with 12 bases spanning the gap. This chain's CDR3 is CASSIDKGGISYNEQFF. The CDR3 DNA follows: TGTGCCAGTAGTATAGATAAAGGAGGGATCTCCTACAATGAGCAGTTCTTC.

CDR3 amino acids: CASSPAGTSPHETQYF. The CDR3 nucleotides are TGTGCCAGCAGCCCGGCCGGGACTAGTCCTCACGAGACCCAGTACTTC. This chain connects TRBV7-9 to TRBJ2-5, with 8 bases identical to TRBD2. This CDR3 has 16 residues. After removal of 5 bases from V and 5 bases from J, the junction contained 13 bases not matched to a gene. Germline CDR1 and CDR2: SEHNR and FQNEAQ (reference sequence).

The genes are TRBV28 and TRBJ1-5, with a tentative D call TRBD1 (5 bases). Trimming pared 6 bases from V and 6 bases from J, leaving 21 bases between. The CDR3 consists of 16 residues. Germline loops: CDR1 MDHEN, CDR2 SYDVKM. The CDR3 bases are TGTGCCAGCAGCTTCACACGCGGGGGGACGGTTCAGCCCCAGCATTTT. Translated: CASSFTRGGTVQPQHF.

The chain combines TRBV19 with TRBJ1-2, with 9 bases fitting TRBD1. The V and J ends lost 5 bases and 4 bases, in that order; junction bases with no gene match: 14. The CDR3 has 17 residues. Germline V gives CDR1 LNHDA, CDR2 SQIVND (reference sequence). The CDR3 bases are TGTGCCAGTAGTGGACCGGGACAGGGTTATTCGGGCTATGGCTACACCTTC. Translating it yields CASSGPGQGYSGYGYTF. The variable domain in full, with the rest retrieved from reference TRBV19 and TRBJ1-2, is DGGITQSPKYLFRKEGQNVTLSCEQNLNHDAMYWYRQDPGQGLRLIYYSQIVNDFQKGDIAEGYSVSREKKESFPLTVTSAQKNPTAFYLCASSGPGQGYSGYGYTFGSGTRLTVV.

V usage is TRBV15 and J usage is TRBJ2-1; no reliable D call. V shed 0 bases and J shed 12 bases, with 12 bases lying between them. The CDR3 length is 13 residues. Germline V gene sequence: CDR1 LNHNV, CDR2 YYDKDF (reference sequence). CDR3 DNA sequence: TGTGCCACCAGCAGAGATCTACCTTTCGGGCAGTTCTTC. Translation: CATSRDLPFGQFF.

The chain has TRBV6-6 and TRBJ2-1; 11 positions match TRBD2. Germline CDR1 reads MNHNY; CDR2 reads SVGAGI (reference sequence). CDR3 length equals 15 residues. V was pared by 9 bases and J by 4 bases, with 8 bases of the junction left unmatched. The CDR3: CASTPGTSGYNEQFF. The CDR3 coding sequence is TGTGCCAGTACCCCCGGGACTAGCGGTTACAATGAGCAGTTCTTC.

V gene TRBV30 combines with J gene TRBJ2-5, with 7 bases identical to TRBD1. Looked up from germline, CDR1 is GTSNPN and CDR2 is SVGIG (reference sequence). The V and J ends lost 8 bases and 1 base, in that order; junction bases with no gene match: 7. This CDR3 comprises 13 residues. The CDR3 DNA is TGTGCCGTGACCAGGGGGACCCAAGAGACCCAGTACTTC. This codes for CAVTRGTQETQYF.

The chain joins TRBV7-8 to TRBJ2-7; D may be TRBD1 (6 bases). In germline, CDR1 is SGHVS, CDR2 FQNEAQ. The CDR3 runs 17 residues. Trimming stripped 4 bases from V and 0 bases from J, with 19 bases between. CDR3 residues: CASSYPFGTPSSYEQYF. CDR3 bases: TGTGCCAGCAGCTACCCCTTTGGGACACCGAGCTCCTACGAGCAGTACTTC.

V is TRBV6-1 and J is TRBJ1-5; no reliable D call. CDR3 size: 13 residues. Trimming shortened V by 8 bases and J by 3 bases, and 11 bases separated the two germline ends. Germline V gives CDR1 MNHNS, CDR2 SASEGT. The CDR3 coding sequence is TGTGCCAGCCATAGCCTGAACAATCAGCCCCAGCATTTT. Amino acid sequence: CASHSLNNQPQHF.

The chain couples TRBV6-5 to TRBJ2-2; tentatively, D is TRBD1 (6 bases). The V and J ends lost 7 bases and 13 bases respectively, with 25 bases between them. This CDR3 contains 15 residues. Germline CDR1 is MNHEY and CDR2 is SVGAGI. CDR3 amino acids: CASTGTLDRPRTLFF. The CDR3 coding sequence is TGTGCCAGCACCGGAACCCTGGACAGACCGCGAACGCTGTTTTTT.

The chain carries TRBV7-9 and TRBJ2-7; 8 positions agree with TRBD1. Germline lookup yields CDR1 SEHNR and CDR2 FQNEAQ (reference sequence). V was clipped by 5 bases and J by 0 bases; unmatched bases: 9. This CDR3 has 16 residues. The CDR3 DNA reads as TGTGCCAGCAGCCATGACCGGACAGGGCCCTCCTACGAGCAGTACTTC. It codes for CASSHDRTGPSYEQYF. Supplemented by reference TRBV7-9 and TRBJ2-7, the full variable domain reads DTGVSQNPRHKITKRGQNVTFRCDPISEHNRLYWYRQTLGQGPEFLTYFQNEAQLEKSRLLSDRFSAERPKGSFSTLEIQRTEQGDSAMYLCASSHDRTGPSYEQYFGPGTRLTVT.

The V gene is TRBV4-3, the J gene TRBJ2-7; D unresolved. This CDR3 has 12 amino acids. The V gene lost 2 bases and the J gene lost 6 bases, with 8 bases spanning the gap. Germline CDR1 and CDR2: LGHNA and YSLEER. CDR3 loop: CASSQMGSEQYF. The CDR3 bases are TGCGCCAGCAGCCAAATGGGTAGCGAGCAGTACTTC.

The J gene is TRBJ1-2, the V gene TRBV5-6; D call uncertain. Trimming left V 5 bases short and J 2 bases short, with 19 bases between. This CDR3 region has 16 residues. In germline, CDR1 is SGHDT, CDR2 YYEEEE. For the CDR3, the DNA is TGTGCCAGCAGTCAGACCCGGGCCTATATCAACTATGGCTACACCTTC. This encodes CASSQTRAYINYGYTF.

The rearrangement joins TRBV5-4 to TRBJ1-2; TRBD1 might be the D (6 bases). Germline CDR1 is SGHNT and CDR2 is YYREEE (reference sequence). The CDR3 is 14 amino acids. V lost 1 base and J 5 bases, leaving 12 bases between the germline ends. Here the CDR3 reads CASSLQGSGYGYTF. The CDR3 DNA reads as TGTGCCAGCAGCTTGCAGGGGTCTGGGTATGGCTACACCTTC.

As concerns this clone: The DNA is omitted, as the CDR3 cannot be located on it reliably, and the CDR3 follows TCRdb's listing. CDR3 protein: CASSVVGQGAMHF. This chain uses TRBV9 with TRBJ2-3; the listed D gene, TRBD1, was not tested against the DNA. The CDR3 region is 13 residues in length, termini included. Germline V gene lookup returns CDR1 SGDLS and CDR2 YYNGEE.

V gene TRBV21-1 combines with J gene TRBJ2-1; the listed D gene, TRBD2, was not tested against the DNA. TRBV21-1 is labeled a pseudogene. The CDR3 length is 17 residues. The CDR3 nucleotides are TGTGCCAGCAGCAAGGCTGACCCTCGGGACTCCTACAATGAGCAGTTCTTC. Amino acids: CASSKADPRDSYNEQFF.

The chain combines TRBV5-4 with TRBJ2-3; 12 bases map to TRBD1. CDR1 is SGHNT, CDR2 YYREEE, per germline (reference sequence). The CDR3 is 16 residues long. Unmatched junction bases numbered 4, after V lost 1 base and J lost 4 bases. CDR3 DNA: TGTGCCAGCAGCTTGTACGGGACAGGGGGCCCAGATACGCAGTATTTT. The encoded protein is CASSLYGTGGPDTQYF.

The chain carries TRBV15 and TRBJ1-2; weak D call: TRBD1 (5 bases). Trimming shortened V by 2 bases and J by 8 bases, and 24 bases separated the two germline ends. Germline CDR1 is LNHNV and CDR2 is YYDKDF (reference sequence). The CDR3 consists of 17 residues. CDR3 nucleotides: TGTGCCACCAGCAGATTAAGGGACCGGCGGTCGGTGCGGGGCTACACCTTC. Translated: CATSRLRDRRSVRGYTF.

The V call is TRBV29-1, the J call TRBJ1-1, with D hard to call. The CDR3 extends over 13 amino acids. V lost 5 bases, J lost 4 bases, and 14 bases lay in between. Germline loops: CDR1 SQVTM, CDR2 ANQGSEA. CDR3 coding DNA: TGCAGCGTTCTGGTGTACGGAGGCACTGAAGCTTTCTTT. This encodes CSVLVYGGTEAFF.

The J gene is TRBJ2-3, the V gene TRBV7-8; D is undetermined. CDR1 and CDR2 from the germline V gene are SGHVS and FQNEAQ. Trimming took 2 bases from V and 4 from J, leaving 13 bases between them. The CDR3 contains 15 residues. The CDR3 sequence is CASSLSDSWSDTQYF. The CDR3 DNA is TGTGCCAGCAGCTTATCGGATTCTTGGTCAGATACGCAGTATTTT.

The CDR3 here is CASSYLGTEAFF. CDR3 DNA sequence: TGCGCCAGCAGCTACCTGGGAACTGAAGCTTTCTTT. The V and J genes are TRBV4-1 and TRBJ1-1; D gene uncertain. The CDR3 extends over 12 amino acids. Germline CDR1 is MGHRA and CDR2 is YSYEKL. The V end lost 5 bases, the J end lost 5 bases, and 9 bases lay between the germline ends.

The rearrangement links TRBV11-2 to TRBJ1-6; D is perhaps TRBD1 (6 bases). Per the germline V gene, CDR1 is SGHAT and CDR2 is FQNNGV. The CDR3 extends over 15 amino acids. V was shortened by 1 base and J by 7 bases, with 11 bases between the two germline ends. The chain's CDR3 is CASSLVWQGNSPLHF. CDR3 in DNA: TGTGCCAGCAGCTTAGTATGGCAGGGGAATTCACCCCTCCACTTT. The full variable domain, completed using reference TRBV11-2 and TRBJ1-6, is EAGVAQSPRYKIIEKRQSVAFWCNPISGHATLYWYQQILGQGPKLLIQFQNNGVVDDSQLPKDRFSAERLKGVDSTLKIQPAKLEDSAVYLCASSLVWQGNSPLHFGNGTRLTVT.